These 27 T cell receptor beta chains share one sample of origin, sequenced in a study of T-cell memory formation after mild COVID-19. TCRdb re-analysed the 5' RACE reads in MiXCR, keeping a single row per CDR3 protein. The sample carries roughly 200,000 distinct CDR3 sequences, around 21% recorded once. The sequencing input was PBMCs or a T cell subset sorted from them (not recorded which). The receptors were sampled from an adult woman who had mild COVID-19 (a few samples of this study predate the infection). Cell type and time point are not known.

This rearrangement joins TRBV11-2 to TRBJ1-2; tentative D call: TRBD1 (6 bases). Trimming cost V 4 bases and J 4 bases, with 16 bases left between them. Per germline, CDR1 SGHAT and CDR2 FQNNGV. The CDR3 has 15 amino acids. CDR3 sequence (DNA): TGTGCCAGCAGCTCCATACAGGGCTCGGGCTATGGCTACACCTTC. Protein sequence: CASSSIQGSGYGYTF. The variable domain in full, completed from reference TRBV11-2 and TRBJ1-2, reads EAGVAQSPRYKIIEKRQSVAFWCNPISGHATLYWYQQILGQGPKLLIQFQNNGVVDDSQLPKDRFSAERLKGVDSTLKIQPAKLEDSAVYLCASSSIQGSGYGYTFGSGTRLTVV.

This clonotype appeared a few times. The DNA of the CDR3 is TGTGCCAGCAGGCCCCGACAGGGGATTCCTACAGATACGCAGTATTTT. Translating gives CASRPRQGIPTDTQYF. The V and J genes are TRBV12-3 or TRBV12-4 and TRBJ2-3; 8 bases agree with TRBD1. V shed 6 bases, J shed 3 bases, and the junction held 11 bases outside the gene matches. This CDR3 has 16 residues.

CDR3 amino acids: CASSLLQGQETQYF. The CDR3 DNA reads TGTGCCAGCAGTTTATTGCAGGGCCAAGAGACCCAGTACTTC. The chain carries TRBV12-3 or TRBV12-4 and TRBJ2-5; TRBD1 is a possible D gene (5 bases). V was shortened by 2 bases and J by 1 base, with 8 bases between the two germline ends. The CDR3 length is 14 residues.

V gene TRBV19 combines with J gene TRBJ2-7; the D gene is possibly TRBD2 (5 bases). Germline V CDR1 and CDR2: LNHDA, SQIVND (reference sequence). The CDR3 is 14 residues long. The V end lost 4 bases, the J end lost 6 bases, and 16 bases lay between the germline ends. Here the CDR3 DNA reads TGTGCCAGTAGTAGGACTCCAGCACTTGTCGAGCAGTACTTC. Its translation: CASSRTPALVEQYF.

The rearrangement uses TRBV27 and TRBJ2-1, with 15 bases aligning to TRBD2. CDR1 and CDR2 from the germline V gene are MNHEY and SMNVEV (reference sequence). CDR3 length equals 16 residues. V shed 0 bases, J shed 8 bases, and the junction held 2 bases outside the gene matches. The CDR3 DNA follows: TGTGCCAGCAGTTTATCGGGACTAGCGGGGGGTTATGAGCAGTTCTTC. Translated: CASSLSGLAGGYEQFF.

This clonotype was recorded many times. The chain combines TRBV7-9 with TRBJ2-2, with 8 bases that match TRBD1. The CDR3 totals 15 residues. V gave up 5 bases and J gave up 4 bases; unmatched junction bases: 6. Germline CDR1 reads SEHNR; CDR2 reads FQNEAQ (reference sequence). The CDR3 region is CASSPPTGVTGELFF. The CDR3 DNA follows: TGTGCCAGCAGCCCTCCGACAGGGGTCACCGGGGAGCTGTTTTTT.

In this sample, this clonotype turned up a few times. The CDR3 nucleotides are TGTGCCAGCATCCGAGGGACAGCAAGTGACGACACTGAAGCTTTCTTT. It codes for CASIRGTASDDTEAFF. The gene calls are TRBV12-3 or TRBV12-4 and TRBJ1-1, with 7 bases lining up with TRBD1. Trimming took 7 bases from V and 3 from J; bases not matched to a gene: 14. This CDR3 is built from 16 residues.

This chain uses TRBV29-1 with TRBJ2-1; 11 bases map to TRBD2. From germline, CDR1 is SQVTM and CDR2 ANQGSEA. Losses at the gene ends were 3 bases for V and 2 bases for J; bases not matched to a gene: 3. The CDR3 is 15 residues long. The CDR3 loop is CSVDSGRAPYNEQFF. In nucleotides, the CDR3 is TGCAGCGTTGATAGCGGGAGGGCCCCCTACAATGAGCAGTTCTTC.

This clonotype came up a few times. The CDR3 loop is CASSWGQSSDEQYF. The CDR3 region has the DNA TGCGCCAGCAGCTGGGGACAGTCCTCGGACGAGCAGTACTTC. This chain connects TRBV5-1 to TRBJ2-7; TRBD1 matches at 7 bases. The CDR3 covers 14 residues. The trim removed 3 bases at V and 5 bases at J, leaving 8 bases unmatched. Germline lookup yields CDR1 SGHRS and CDR2 YFSETQ.

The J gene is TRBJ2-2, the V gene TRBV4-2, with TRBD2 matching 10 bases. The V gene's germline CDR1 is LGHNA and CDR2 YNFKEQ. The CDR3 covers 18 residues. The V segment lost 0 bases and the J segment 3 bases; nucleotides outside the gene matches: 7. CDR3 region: CASSQESQLAGYTGELFF. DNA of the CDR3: TGTGCCAGCAGCCAAGAGTCGCAACTAGCGGGGTACACCGGGGAGCTGTTTTTT.

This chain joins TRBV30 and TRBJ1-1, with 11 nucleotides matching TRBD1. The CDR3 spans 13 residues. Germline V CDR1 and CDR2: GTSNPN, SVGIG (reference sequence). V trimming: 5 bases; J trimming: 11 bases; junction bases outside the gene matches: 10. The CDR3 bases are TGTGCCTGGGAACCGGGACAGGGGGTGGATGCTTTCTTT. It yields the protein CAWEPGQGVDAFF.

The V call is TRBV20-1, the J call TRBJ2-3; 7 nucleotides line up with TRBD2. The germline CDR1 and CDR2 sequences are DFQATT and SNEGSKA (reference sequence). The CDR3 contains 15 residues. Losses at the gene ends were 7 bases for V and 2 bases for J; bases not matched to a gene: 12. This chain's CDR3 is CSVEYGGSFTDTQYF. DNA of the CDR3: TGCAGTGTCGAATACGGCGGGAGTTTCACAGATACGCAGTATTTT.

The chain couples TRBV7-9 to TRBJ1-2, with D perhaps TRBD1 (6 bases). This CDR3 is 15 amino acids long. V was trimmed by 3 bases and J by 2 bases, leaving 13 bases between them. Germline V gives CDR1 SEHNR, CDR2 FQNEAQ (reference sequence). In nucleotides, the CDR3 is TGTGCCAGCAGCTTGATTACAACAGGGAACTATGGCTACACCTTC. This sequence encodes CASSLITTGNYGYTF.

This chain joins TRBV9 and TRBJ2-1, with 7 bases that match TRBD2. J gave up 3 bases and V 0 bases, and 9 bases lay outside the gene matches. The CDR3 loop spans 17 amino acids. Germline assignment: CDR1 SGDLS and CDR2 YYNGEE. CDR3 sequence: CASSVDAGVNIYNEQFF. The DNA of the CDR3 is TGTGCCAGCAGCGTAGATGCGGGAGTCAATATCTACAATGAGCAGTTCTTC.

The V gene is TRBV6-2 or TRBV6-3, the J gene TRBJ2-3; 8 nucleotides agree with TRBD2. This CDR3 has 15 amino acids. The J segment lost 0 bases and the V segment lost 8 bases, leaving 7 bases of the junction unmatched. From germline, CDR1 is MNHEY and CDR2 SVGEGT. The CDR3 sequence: CASLTSASSTDTQYF. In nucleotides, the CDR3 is TGTGCCAGCTTGACTAGCGCCTCTAGCACAGATACGCAGTATTTT.

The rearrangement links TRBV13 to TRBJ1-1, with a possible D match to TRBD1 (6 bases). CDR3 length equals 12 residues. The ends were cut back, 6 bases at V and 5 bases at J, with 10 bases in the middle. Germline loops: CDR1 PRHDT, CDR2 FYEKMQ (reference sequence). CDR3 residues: CASSDRTTEAFF. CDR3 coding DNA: TGTGCCAGCAGTGACAGGACAACTGAAGCTTTCTTT.

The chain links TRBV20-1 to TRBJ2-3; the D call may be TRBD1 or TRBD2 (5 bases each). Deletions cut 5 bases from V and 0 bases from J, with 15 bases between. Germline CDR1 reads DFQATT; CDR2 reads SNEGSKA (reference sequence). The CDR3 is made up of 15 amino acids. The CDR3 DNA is TGCAGTGCTCAGAGTTATCGGGACAGCACAGATACGCAGTATTTT. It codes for CSAQSYRDSTDTQYF.

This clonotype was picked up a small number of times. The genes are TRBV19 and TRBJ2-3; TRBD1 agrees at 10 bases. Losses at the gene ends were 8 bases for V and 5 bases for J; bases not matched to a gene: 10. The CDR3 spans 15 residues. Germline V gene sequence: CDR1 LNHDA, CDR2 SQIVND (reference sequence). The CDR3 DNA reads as TGTGCCAGTTCCCCGACAGGGGGCGCAGGAGATACGCAGTATTTT. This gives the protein CASSPTGGAGDTQYF.

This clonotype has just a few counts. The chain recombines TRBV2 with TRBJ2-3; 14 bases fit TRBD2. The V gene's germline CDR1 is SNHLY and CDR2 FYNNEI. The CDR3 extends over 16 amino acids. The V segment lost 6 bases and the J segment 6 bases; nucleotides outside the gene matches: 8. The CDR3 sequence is CASSLLTSGGADTQYF. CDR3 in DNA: TGTGCCAGCAGCCTCTTGACTAGCGGGGGGGCGGATACGCAGTATTTT.

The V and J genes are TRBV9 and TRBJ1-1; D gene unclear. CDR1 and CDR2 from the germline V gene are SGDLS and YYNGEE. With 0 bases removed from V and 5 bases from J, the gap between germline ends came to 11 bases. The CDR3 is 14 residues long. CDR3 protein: CASSVGKGRTEAFF. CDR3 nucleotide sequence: TGTGCCAGCAGCGTAGGGAAGGGAAGGACTGAAGCTTTCTTT.

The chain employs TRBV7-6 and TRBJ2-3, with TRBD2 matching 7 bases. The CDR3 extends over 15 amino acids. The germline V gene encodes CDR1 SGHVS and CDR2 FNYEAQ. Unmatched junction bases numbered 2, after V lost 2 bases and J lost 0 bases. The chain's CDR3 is CASSLLAVSTDTQYF. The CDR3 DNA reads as TGTGCCAGCAGCTTACTAGCGGTTAGCACAGATACGCAGTATTTT. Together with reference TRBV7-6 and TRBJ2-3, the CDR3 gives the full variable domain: GAGVSQSPRYKVTKRGQDVALRCDPISGHVSLYWYRQALGQGPEFLTYFNYEAQQDKSGLPNDRFSAERPEGSISTLTIQRTEQRDSAMYRCASSLLAVSTDTQYFGPGTRLTVL.

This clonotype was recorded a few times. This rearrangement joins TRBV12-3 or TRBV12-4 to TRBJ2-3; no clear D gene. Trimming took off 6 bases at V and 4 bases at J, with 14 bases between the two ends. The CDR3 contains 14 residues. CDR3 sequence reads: CASSPTAGPDTQYF. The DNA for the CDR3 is TGTGCCAGCAGCCCGACGGCCGGACCAGATACGCAGTATTTT.

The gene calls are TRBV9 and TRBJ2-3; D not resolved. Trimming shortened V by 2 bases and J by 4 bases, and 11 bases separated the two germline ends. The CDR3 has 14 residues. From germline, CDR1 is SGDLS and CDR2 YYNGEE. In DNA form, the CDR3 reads TGTGCCAGCAGCGTGGGCGTCGCAGCAGATACGCAGTATTTT. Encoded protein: CASSVGVAADTQYF.

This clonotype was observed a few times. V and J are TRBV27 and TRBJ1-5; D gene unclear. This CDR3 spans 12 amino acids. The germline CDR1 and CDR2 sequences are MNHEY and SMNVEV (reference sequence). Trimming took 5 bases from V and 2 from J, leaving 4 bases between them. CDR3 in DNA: TGTGCCAGCAGTCCAGGCAATCAGCCCCAGCATTTT. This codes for CASSPGNQPQHF.

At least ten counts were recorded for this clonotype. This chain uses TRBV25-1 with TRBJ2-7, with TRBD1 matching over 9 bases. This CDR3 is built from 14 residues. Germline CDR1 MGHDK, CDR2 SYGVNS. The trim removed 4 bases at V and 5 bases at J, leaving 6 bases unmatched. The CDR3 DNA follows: TGTGCCAGCAGTGGACAGGGGGATAGCGACGAGCAGTACTTC. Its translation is CASSGQGDSDEQYF.

The CDR3 here is CASSRTSGGHNEQFF. The CDR3 nucleotides read TGTGCCAGCAGCCGAACTAGCGGGGGGCACAATGAGCAGTTCTTC. This chain uses TRBV11-2 with TRBJ2-1; TRBD2 aligns across 12 bases. The CDR3 covers 15 residues. Trimming cost V 5 bases and J 5 bases; bases outside gene matches: 4. Germline assignment: CDR1 SGHAT and CDR2 FQNNGV.

In DNA, the CDR3 is TGCAGTGCTAATTCAGGTGTAGGAGTGGAGGGGGAGCAGTTCTTC. Translated, it gives CSANSGVGVEGEQFF. The rearrangement joins TRBV20-1 to TRBJ2-1; a possible D gene is TRBD2 (6 bases). The CDR3 length is 15 residues. CDR1 is DFQATT and CDR2 is SNEGSKA in the germline V gene (reference sequence). V shed 4 bases and J shed 10 bases, with 23 bases lying between them.